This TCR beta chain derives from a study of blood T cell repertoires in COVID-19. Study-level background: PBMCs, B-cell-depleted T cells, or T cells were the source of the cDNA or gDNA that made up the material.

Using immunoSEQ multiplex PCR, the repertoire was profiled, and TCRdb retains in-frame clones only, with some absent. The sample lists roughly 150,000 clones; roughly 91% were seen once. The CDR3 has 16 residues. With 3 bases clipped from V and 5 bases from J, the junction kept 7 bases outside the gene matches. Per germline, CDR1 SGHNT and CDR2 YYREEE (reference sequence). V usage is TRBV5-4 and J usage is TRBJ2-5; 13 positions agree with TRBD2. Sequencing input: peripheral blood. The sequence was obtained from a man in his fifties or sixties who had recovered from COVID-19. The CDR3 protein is CASSSGTSGTRETQYF. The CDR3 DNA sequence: TGTGCCAGCAGCTCCGGGACTAGCGGGACCCGGGAGACCCAGTACTTC.